This T cell receptor beta chain was captured by sequencing in a study of cytomegalovirus exposure and HLA in healthy donors. The CDR3 totals 16 residues. Germline V gives CDR1 LNHDA, CDR2 SQIVND (reference sequence). The J segment lost 0 bases and the V segment lost 5 bases, leaving 7 bases of the junction unmatched. Primers included in the PCR were 60 Vbeta and 13 Jbeta primers. Only in-frame clones appear in the TCRdb table, and some are missing; sequencing was by immunoSEQ multiplex PCR. This listing includes 150,000 or so clones. On this clone: Its antigen is not identified.

General study points: A later analysis associated around 17,000 TCR beta sequences with HLA alleles at a 0.05 false discovery rate. In a later analysis, CMV-associated beta chains were mostly HLA-associated, it appeared. Segments of the TCR beta V type were, in most cases, productive about 87% or about 30% of the time in an earlier analysis. Relative to the approximately 630-donor mean, N-insertions were reportedly fewer in an Asian-associated ancestry cluster in a later analysis.

The origin of this receptor is a man aged 30-40 years in good health and CMV-seronegative. The rearrangement uses TRBV19 and TRBJ2-7; 10 nucleotides agree with TRBD2. Input material: PBMCs. The CDR3 region has the DNA TGTGCCAGTAGTCCTGGGACTAGCGTGAGCTCCTACGAGCAGTACTTC. Amino acids: CASSPGTSVSSYEQYF.